These 18 T cell receptor beta chains were sequenced from one sample in a study of OX40 agonist ivuxolimab in advanced cancers. Repertoires were generated with immunoSEQ multiplex PCR, while TCRdb's copy carries only in-frame clones and drops some. The sample consists of 40,000 or so clones, around 92% of them appearing once. The sequencing used CD4+ or CD8+ T cells sorted from blood, collected in a trial of the OX40 agonist ivuxolimab. These receptors all come from an adult with an advanced solid tumor such as melanoma, head and neck, liver or kidney cancer.

The chain couples TRBV19 to TRBJ1-4; possible D gene TRBD1, 5 bases. Trimming removed 1 base from V and 0 bases from J, with 18 bases in between. The CDR3 runs 19 residues. Germline CDR1 LNHDA, CDR2 SQIVND (reference sequence). CDR3 in amino acids: CASSIVGTGLGATNEKLFF. CDR3 DNA sequence: TGTGCCAGTAGTATAGTTGGTACAGGTCTGGGGGCAACTAATGAAAAACTGTTTTTT.

This chain uses TRBV9 with TRBJ1-2, with 11 positions matching TRBD1. V was clipped by 3 bases and J by 3 bases; unmatched bases: 1. The CDR3 length is 14 residues. Germline V gene lookup returns CDR1 SGDLS and CDR2 YYNGEE. CDR3 protein: CASSEGQGDYGYTF. CDR3 coding DNA: TGTGCCAGCAGCGAGGGACAGGGGGACTATGGCTACACCTTC. The whole variable domain, filled in from reference TRBV9 and TRBJ1-2, reads DSGVTQTPKHLITATGQRVTLRCSPRSGDLSVYWYQQSLDQGLQFLIQYYNGEERAKGNILERFSAQQFPDLHSELNLSSLELGDSALYFCASSEGQGDYGYTFGSGTRLTVV.

The chain has TRBV6-4 and TRBJ1-1; D unclear. Germline CDR1 is MRHNA and CDR2 is SNTAGT. V lost 3 bases, J lost 0 bases, and 5 bases lay in between. This CDR3 spans 13 amino acids. CDR3 protein: CASSEWMNTEAFF. In DNA, the CDR3 is TGTGCCAGCAGTGAATGGATGAACACTGAAGCTTTCTTT.

The CDR3 DNA reads as TGTGCCAGCAGCCAGGGTGGGACAGGCGAACCCTATGGCTACACCTTC. Residues: CASSQGGTGEPYGYTF. The V and J genes are TRBV7-9 and TRBJ1-2; TRBD1 matches at 8 bases. From germline, CDR1 is SEHNR and CDR2 FQNEAQ (reference sequence). After removal of 5 bases from V and 4 bases from J, the junction contained 12 bases not matched to a gene. The CDR3 sequence is 16 residues long.

The rearrangement joins TRBV10-3 to TRBJ1-5, with D unresolved. The ends were cut back, 0 bases at V and 0 bases at J, with 3 bases in the middle. The CDR3 is 14 amino acids. CDR1 is ENHRY, CDR2 SYGVKD, per germline. The CDR3 region has the DNA TGTGCCATCAGTGAGTCGGGTAGCAATCAGCCCCAGCATTTT. This encodes CAISESGSNQPQHF.

This clone was recorded once. The V gene is TRBV7-2, the J gene TRBJ2-4; D call uncertain. V was clipped by 4 bases and J by 0 bases, with 10 bases between them. CDR3 length equals 15 residues. Germline V CDR1 and CDR2: SGHTA, FQGNSA. The CDR3 DNA is TGTGCCAGCAGCTCCCCAGTGCTAGCCAAAAACATTCAGTACTTC. Protein: CASSSPVLAKNIQYF.

The chain uses TRBV19 and TRBJ1-5; weak D call: TRBD1 (5 bases). V was cut by 3 bases and J by 2 bases, with 11 bases left in between. This CDR3 has 15 residues. Looked up from germline, CDR1 is LNHDA and CDR2 is SQIVND (reference sequence). The CDR3, as DNA: TGTGCCAGTAGTATGGGGGGGTTCGGCAATCAGCCCCAGCATTTT. Its protein product is CASSMGGFGNQPQHF.

The rearrangement uses TRBV29-1 and TRBJ1-2; no definite D call. The CDR3 length is 13 residues. The ends were cut back, 1 base at V and 5 bases at J, with 11 bases in the middle. Germline CDR1 and CDR2: SQVTM and ANQGSEA. The CDR3 here is CSVEGAQSYGYTF. For the CDR3, the DNA is TGCAGCGTTGAAGGGGCGCAGTCTTATGGCTACACCTTC.

The V call is TRBV5-1, the J call TRBJ2-5; D is unclear. CDR3 size: 16 residues. The germline gives CDR1 SGHRS, CDR2 YFSETQ. Trimming removed 4 bases at V and 5 bases at J, with 21 bases between. CDR3 in amino acids: CASSPPLATGRETQYF. The CDR3 bases are TGCGCCAGCAGCCCTCCCCTCGCTACCGGACGGGAGACCCAGTACTTC.

In this sample, this clone turned up once. This sequence joins TRBV28 and TRBJ2-2, with D possibly matching TRBD1 (5 bases). CDR3 length equals 12 residues. Trimming pared 10 bases from V and 6 bases from J, leaving 12 bases between. Germline V gene lookup returns CDR1 MDHEN and CDR2 SYDVKM. The CDR3 DNA is TGTGCCACCTCAGGGTTGTCCGGGGAGCTGTTTTTT. Translation gives CATSGLSGELFF.

The CDR3 DNA reads as TGTGCCAGCAGCTTGCGAGTGACCGGGAGTGGAAACACCATATATTTT. Translation gives CASSLRVTGSGNTIYF. The J gene is TRBJ1-3, the V gene TRBV5-6; D gene uncertain. Trimming pared 1 base from V and 3 bases from J, leaving 14 bases between. Germline loops: CDR1 SGHDT, CDR2 YYEEEE. There are 16 residues in the CDR3.

The chain employs TRBV11-3 and TRBJ1-2; 8 nucleotides agree with TRBD1. The CDR3 covers 17 residues. The J segment lost 6 bases and the V segment lost 6 bases, leaving 18 bases of the junction unmatched. Looked up from germline, CDR1 is SGHNT and CDR2 is YENEEA. CDR3 sequence: CASSPLFWRAGGDGYTF. The CDR3 nucleotides are TGTGCCAGCAGTCCACTCTTTTGGAGGGCAGGGGGCGATGGCTACACCTTC.

The rearrangement links TRBV28 to TRBJ2-4; D is unclear. The CDR3 has 13 amino acids. V was trimmed by 5 bases and J by 8 bases, leaving 13 bases between them. The germline CDR1 and CDR2 sequences are MDHEN and SYDVKM. In DNA, the CDR3 is TGTGCCAGCAGTCCTCCTTTAGCTGACATTCAGTACTTC. Translation: CASSPPLADIQYF.

V and J are TRBV5-8 and TRBJ1-2; D gene unclear. Germline V gene lookup returns CDR1 SGHTS and CDR2 YDEGEE. The CDR3 extends over 12 amino acids. Trimming took 9 bases from V and 4 from J, leaving 13 bases between them. CDR3 in amino acids: CATRAFGYGYTF. The CDR3 DNA is TGTGCCACCCGGGCCTTTGGCTATGGCTACACCTTC.

The chain links TRBV28 to TRBJ1-1; TRBD1 agrees at 10 bases. The V gene's germline CDR1 is MDHEN and CDR2 SYDVKM. This CDR3 has 17 residues. V lost 3 bases, J lost 4 bases, and 11 bases stayed unmatched. CDR3 DNA: TGTGCCAGCAGTTTCCTAGACAGGGGGCGACTGAGCACTGAAGCTTTCTTT. As protein: CASSFLDRGRLSTEAFF.

This clone occurred once. The CDR3, as DNA: TGTGCCAGCGCCGCTATGAGCTCCTACAATGAGCAGTTCTTC. Translating gives CASAAMSSYNEQFF. This chain links TRBV11-2 with TRBJ2-1; the D is unclear. In germline, CDR1 is SGHAT, CDR2 FQNNGV. CDR3 length equals 14 residues. Trimming pared 8 bases from V and 0 bases from J, leaving 11 bases between. Together with reference TRBV11-2 and TRBJ2-1, the CDR3 gives the full variable domain: EAGVAQSPRYKIIEKRQSVAFWCNPISGHATLYWYQQILGQGPKLLIQFQNNGVVDDSQLPKDRFSAERLKGVDSTLKIQPAKLEDSAVYLCASAAMSSYNEQFFGPGTRLTVL.

This rearrangement joins TRBV2 to TRBJ2-5, with 14 positions matching TRBD2. CDR1 is SNHLY and CDR2 is FYNNEI in the germline V gene. The CDR3 is 17 residues long. V lost 5 bases, J lost 0 bases, and 5 bases stayed unmatched. CDR3 sequence (DNA): TGTGCCAGCAGTTCGACTAGCGGGAGGGGGTACCAAGAGACCCAGTACTTC. Translation gives CASSSTSGRGYQETQYF.

This CDR3 reads CASSPWTANTEAFF. The DNA for the CDR3 is TGTGCCAGCAGTCCCTGGACAGCAAACACTGAAGCTTTCTTT. The J gene is TRBJ1-1, the V gene TRBV27, with TRBD1 as a possible D gene (6 bases). The V and J ends lost 5 bases and 2 bases respectively, with 12 bases between them. There are 14 residues in the CDR3. CDR1 is MNHEY and CDR2 is SMNVEV in the germline V gene (reference sequence).